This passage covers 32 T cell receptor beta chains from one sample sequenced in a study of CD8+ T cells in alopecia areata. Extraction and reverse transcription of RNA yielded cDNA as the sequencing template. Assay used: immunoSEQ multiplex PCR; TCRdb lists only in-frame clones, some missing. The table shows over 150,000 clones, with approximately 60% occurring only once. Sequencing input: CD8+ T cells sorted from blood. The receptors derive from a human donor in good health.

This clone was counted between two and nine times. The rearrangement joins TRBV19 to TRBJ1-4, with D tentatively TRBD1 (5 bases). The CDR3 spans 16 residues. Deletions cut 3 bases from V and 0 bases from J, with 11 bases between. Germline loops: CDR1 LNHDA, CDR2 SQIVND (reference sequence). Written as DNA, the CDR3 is TGTGCCAGTAGTATCCCGACAGAGGCAACTAATGAAAAACTGTTTTTT. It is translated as CASSIPTEATNEKLFF.

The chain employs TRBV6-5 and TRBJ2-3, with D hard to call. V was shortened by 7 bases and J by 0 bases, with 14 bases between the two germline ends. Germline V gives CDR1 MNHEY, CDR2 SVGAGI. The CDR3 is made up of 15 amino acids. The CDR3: CASTPRRTSTDTQYF. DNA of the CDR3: TGTGCCAGCACTCCTAGGAGAACTAGCACAGATACGCAGTATTTT.

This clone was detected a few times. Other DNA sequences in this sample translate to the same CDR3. The CDR3: CASRDSYGYTF. Here the CDR3 DNA reads TGTGCCAGCAGGGACAGTTATGGCTACACCTTC. This chain uses TRBV27 with TRBJ1-2, with D perhaps matching TRBD1 (6 bases). CDR1 MNHEY and CDR2 SMNVEV come from the germline V gene (reference sequence). The CDR3 totals 11 residues. Trimming removed 6 bases from V and 5 bases from J, with 7 bases in between.

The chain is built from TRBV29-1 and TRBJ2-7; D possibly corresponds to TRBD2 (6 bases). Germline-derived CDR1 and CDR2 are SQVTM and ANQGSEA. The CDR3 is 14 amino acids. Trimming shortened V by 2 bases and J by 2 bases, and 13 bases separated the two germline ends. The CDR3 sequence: CSVETGDSPYEQYF. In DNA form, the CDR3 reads TGCAGCGTTGAAACGGGGGATAGCCCCTACGAGCAGTACTTC.

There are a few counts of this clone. The CDR3 here is CASSPTTAKNIQYF. Here the CDR3 DNA reads TGCGCCAGCAGTCCAACTACAGCCAAAAACATTCAGTACTTC. This chain joins TRBV4-1 and TRBJ2-4; D is unresolved. Germline V gene sequence: CDR1 MGHRA, CDR2 YSYEKL. This CDR3 region has 14 residues. Trimming stripped 6 bases from V and 0 bases from J, with 9 bases between.

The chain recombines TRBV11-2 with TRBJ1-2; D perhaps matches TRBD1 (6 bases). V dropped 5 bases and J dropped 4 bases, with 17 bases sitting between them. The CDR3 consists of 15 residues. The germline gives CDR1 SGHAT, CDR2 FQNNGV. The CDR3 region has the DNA TGTGCCAGCAGCCCAGTAGGGGGAATGGCCTATGGCTACACCTTC. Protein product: CASSPVGGMAYGYTF.

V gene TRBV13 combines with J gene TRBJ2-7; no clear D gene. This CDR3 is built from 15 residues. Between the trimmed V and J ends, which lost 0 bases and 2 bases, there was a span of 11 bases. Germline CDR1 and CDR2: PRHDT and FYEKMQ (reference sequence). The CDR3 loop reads CASSLGRGRPYEQYF. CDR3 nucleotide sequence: TGTGCCAGCAGCTTAGGCCGAGGAAGACCCTACGAGCAGTACTTC.

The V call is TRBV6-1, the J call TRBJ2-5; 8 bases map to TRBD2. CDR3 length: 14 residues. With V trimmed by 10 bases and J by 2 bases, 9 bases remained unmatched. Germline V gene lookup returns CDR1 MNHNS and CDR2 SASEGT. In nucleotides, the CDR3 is TGTGCCACCAGGTGGCGGGGGGTTCAAGAGACCCAGTACTTC. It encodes CATRWRGVQETQYF.

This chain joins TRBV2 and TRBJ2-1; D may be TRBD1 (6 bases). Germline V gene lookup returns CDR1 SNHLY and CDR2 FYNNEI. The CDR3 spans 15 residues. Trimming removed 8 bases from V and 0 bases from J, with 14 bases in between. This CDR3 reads CASPIGQRSYNEQFF. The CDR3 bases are TGTGCCAGCCCTATAGGACAGCGCTCCTACAATGAGCAGTTCTTC.

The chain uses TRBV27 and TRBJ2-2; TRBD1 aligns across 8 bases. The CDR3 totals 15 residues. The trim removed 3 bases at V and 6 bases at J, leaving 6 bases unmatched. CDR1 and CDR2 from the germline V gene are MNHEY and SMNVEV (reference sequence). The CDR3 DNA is TGTGCCAGCAGTTTCGCGACAGGGGTCTCCGGGGAGCTGTTTTTT. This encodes CASSFATGVSGELFF.

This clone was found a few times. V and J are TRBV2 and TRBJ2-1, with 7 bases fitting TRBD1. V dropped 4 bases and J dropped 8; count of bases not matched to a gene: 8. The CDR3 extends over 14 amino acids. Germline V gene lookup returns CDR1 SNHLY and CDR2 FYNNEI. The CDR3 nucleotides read TGTGCCAGCAGTGGATCTACTGGGACAGATGAGCAGTTCTTC. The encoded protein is CASSGSTGTDEQFF. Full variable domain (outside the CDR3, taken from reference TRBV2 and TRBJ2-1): EPEVTQTPSHQVTQMGQEVILRCVPISNHLYFYWYRQILGQKVEFLVSFYNNEISEKSEIFDDQFSVERPDGSNFTLKIRSTKLEDSAMYFCASSGSTGTDEQFFGPGTRLTVL.

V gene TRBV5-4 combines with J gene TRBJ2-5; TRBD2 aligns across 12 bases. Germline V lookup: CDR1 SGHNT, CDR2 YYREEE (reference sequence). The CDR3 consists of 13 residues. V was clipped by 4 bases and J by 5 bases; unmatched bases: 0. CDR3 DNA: TGTGCCAGCAGCCTAGCGGGGGGGGAGACCCAGTACTTC. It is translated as CASSLAGGETQYF.

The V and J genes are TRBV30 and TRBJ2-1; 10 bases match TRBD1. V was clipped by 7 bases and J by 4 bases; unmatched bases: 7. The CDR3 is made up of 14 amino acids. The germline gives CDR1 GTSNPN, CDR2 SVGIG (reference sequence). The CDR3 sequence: CAYSGQGSYNEQFF. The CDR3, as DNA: TGTGCCTACTCGGGACAGGGGTCTTACAATGAGCAGTTCTTC.

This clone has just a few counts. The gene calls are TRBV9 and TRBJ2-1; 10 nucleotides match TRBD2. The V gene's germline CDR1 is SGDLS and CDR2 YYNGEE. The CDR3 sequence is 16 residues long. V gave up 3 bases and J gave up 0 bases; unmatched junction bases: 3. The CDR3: CASSATSGPSYNEQFF. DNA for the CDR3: TGTGCCAGCAGCGCGACTAGCGGGCCCTCCTACAATGAGCAGTTCTTC.

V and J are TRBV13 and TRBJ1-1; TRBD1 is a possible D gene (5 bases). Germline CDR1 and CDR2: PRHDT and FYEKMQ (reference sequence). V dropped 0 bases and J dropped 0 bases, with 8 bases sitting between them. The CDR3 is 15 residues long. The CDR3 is CASSLGIGVNTEAFF. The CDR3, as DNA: TGTGCCAGCAGCTTAGGCATAGGGGTGAACACTGAAGCTTTCTTT.

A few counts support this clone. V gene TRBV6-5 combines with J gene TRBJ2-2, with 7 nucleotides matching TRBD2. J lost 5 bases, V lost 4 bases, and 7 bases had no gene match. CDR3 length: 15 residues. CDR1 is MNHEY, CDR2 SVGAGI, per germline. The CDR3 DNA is TGTGCCAGCAGTTTGGGTAGCGGGCCAACCGGGGAGCTGTTTTTT. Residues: CASSLGSGPTGELFF.

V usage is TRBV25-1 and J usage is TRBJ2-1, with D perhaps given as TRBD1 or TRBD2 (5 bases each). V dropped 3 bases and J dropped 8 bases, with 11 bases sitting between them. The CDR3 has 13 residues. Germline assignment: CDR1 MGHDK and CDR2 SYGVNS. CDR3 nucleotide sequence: TGTGCCAGCAGTGATGGGGGTATGGATGAGCAGTTCTTC. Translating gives CASSDGGMDEQFF.

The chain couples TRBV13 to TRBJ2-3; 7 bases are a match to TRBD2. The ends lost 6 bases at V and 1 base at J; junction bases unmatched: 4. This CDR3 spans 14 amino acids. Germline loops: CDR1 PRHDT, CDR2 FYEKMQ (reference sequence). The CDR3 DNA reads TGTGCCAGCAGAGGGAGCGGGGGCACAGATACGCAGTATTTT. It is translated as CASRGSGGTDTQYF.

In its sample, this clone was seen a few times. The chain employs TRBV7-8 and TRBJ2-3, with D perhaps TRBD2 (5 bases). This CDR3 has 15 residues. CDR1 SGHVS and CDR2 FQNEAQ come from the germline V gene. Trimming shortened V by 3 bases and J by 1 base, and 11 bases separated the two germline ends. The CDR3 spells CASSLYLGGTDTQYF. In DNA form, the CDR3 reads TGTGCCAGCAGCTTGTACCTCGGGGGCACAGATACGCAGTATTTT.

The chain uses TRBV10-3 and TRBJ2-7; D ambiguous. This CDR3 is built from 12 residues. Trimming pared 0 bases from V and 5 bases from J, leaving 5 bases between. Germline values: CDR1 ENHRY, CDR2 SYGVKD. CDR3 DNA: TGTGCCATCAGTGAGTCGGTGAACGAGCAGTACTTC. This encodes CAISESVNEQYF.

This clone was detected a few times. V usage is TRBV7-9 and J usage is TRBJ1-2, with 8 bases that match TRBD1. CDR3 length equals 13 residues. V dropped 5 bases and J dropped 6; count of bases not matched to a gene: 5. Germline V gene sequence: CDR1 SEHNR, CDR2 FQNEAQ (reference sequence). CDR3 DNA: TGTGCCAGCAGCGTTGGACAGGGCGATGGCTACACCTTC. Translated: CASSVGQGDGYTF.

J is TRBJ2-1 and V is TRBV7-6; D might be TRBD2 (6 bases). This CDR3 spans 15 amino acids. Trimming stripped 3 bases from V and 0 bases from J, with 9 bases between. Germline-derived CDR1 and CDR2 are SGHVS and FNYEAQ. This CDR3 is CASSLAGSSYNEQFF. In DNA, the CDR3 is TGTGCCAGCAGCTTGGCGGGGAGCTCCTACAATGAGCAGTTCTTC.

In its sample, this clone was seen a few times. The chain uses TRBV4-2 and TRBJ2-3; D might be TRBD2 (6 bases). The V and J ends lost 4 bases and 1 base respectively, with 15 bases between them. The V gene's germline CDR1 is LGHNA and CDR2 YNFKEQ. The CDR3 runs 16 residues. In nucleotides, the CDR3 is TGTGCCAGCAGCCCCTCCGGACCGGGGGGCACAGATACGCAGTATTTT. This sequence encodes CASSPSGPGGTDTQYF.

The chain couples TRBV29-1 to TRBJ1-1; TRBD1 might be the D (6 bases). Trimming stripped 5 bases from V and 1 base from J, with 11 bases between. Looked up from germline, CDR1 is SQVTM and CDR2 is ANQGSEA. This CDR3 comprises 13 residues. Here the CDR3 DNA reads TGCAGCGTTCCCGGACAGAGGAACACTGAAGCTTTCTTT. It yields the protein CSVPGQRNTEAFF.

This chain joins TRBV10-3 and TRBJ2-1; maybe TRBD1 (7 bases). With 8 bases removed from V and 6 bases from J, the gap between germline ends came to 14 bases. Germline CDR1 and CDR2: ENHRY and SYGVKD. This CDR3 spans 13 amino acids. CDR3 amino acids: CAIGQEGGNEQFF. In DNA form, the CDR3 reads TGTGCCATCGGACAGGAGGGGGGCAATGAGCAGTTCTTC.

In DNA form, the CDR3 reads TGTGCCAGCACGATGACAGGCTACAATGAGCAGTTCTTC. Its protein product is CASTMTGYNEQFF. The chain links TRBV2 to TRBJ2-1, with a weak D call TRBD1 (6 bases). This CDR3 is 13 amino acids long. CDR1 is SNHLY, CDR2 FYNNEI, per germline. The ends were cut back, 7 bases at V and 3 bases at J, with 10 bases in the middle. The full variable domain, completed using reference TRBV2 and TRBJ2-1, is EPEVTQTPSHQVTQMGQEVILRCVPISNHLYFYWYRQILGQKVEFLVSFYNNEISEKSEIFDDQFSVERPDGSNFTLKIRSTKLEDSAMYFCASTMTGYNEQFFGPGTRLTVL.

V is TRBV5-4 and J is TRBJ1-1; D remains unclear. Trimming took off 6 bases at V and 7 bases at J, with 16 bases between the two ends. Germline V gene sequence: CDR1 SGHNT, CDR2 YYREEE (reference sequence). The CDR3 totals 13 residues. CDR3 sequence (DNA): TGTGCCAGCACCGAGGCGCCCGGGAATGAAGCTTTCTTT. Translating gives CASTEAPGNEAFF.

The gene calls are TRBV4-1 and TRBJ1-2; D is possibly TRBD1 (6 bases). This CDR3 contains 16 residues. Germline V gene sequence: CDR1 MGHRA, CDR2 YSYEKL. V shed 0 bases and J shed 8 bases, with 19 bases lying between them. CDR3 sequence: CASSQEAGATLEGYTF. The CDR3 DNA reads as TGCGCCAGCAGCCAAGAAGCAGGGGCGACACTCGAGGGCTACACCTTC.

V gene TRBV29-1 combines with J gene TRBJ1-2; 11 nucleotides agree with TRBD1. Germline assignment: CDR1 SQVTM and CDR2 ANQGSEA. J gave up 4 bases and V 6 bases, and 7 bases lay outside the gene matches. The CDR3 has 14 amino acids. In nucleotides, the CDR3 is TGCAGCGTCGAGGGACAGGGGGATATCTATGGCTACACCTTC. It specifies CSVEGQGDIYGYTF.

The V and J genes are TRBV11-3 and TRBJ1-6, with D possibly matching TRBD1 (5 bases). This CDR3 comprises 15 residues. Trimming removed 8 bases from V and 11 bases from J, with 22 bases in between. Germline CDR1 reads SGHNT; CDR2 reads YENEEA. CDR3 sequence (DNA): TGTGCCAGCGGCCTCGAGGGGTGCCGGATCCCACCCCTCCACTTT. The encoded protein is CASGLEGCRIPPLHF.

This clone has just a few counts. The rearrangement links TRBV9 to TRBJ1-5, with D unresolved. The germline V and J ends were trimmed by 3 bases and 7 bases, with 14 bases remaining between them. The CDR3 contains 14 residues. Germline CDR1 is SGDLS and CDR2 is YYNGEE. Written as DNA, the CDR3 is TGTGCCAGCAGCGACGAAGGAGGGCTACAGCCCCAGCATTTT. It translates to CASSDEGGLQPQHF.

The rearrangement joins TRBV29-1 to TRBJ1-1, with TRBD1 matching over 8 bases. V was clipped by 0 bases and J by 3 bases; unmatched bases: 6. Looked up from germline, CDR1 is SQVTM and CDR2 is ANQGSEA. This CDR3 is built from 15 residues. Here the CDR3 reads CSVEDPRGLDTEAFF. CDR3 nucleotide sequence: TGCAGCGTTGAAGATCCCAGGGGGCTTGACACTGAAGCTTTCTTT.